The TCR beta chain described here comes from a study of T cells in Graves' hyperthyroidism and ophthalmopathy (dated by TCRdb to the late 2010s). Some background on the complete study: Peripheral blood samples were taken at the time of initial diagnosis, prior to any treatment. To identify distinguishing TCR V-J signatures, a discovery cohort of roughly 100 patients was used, comprising 43 with Graves' ophthalmopathy and some 57 with stable Graves' hyperthyroidism. Prospective prediction of ophthalmopathy was tested in an independent validation cohort consisting of roughly 20 hyperthyroidism patients and some 15 patients who later progressed to ophthalmopathy. The approximately 100 discovery patients were randomly split 7:3 into training and test sets. In addition, the study compared T-cell repertoires in thyroid tissue and in blood from roughly 6 Graves' hyperthyroidism patients. After blood sampling, hyperthyroidism patients were treated with methimazole at a starting dose of 30 mg daily, and ophthalmopathy patients were treated with high-dose intravenous methylprednisolone. The paper describes TCR Vbeta CDR3 sequencing of 140 or so peripheral blood samples, made up of fewer than 50 ophthalmopathy patients, 70 to 75 hyperthyroidism patients and about 17 progressor patients.

Graves' hyperthyroidism was defined as stable when no progression to ophthalmopathy occurred over 18 months of follow-up. Hyperthyroidism patients were newly diagnosed, with disease duration under 2 months, and aged 18 to 65 years. Exclusion was applied to patients with uncontrolled infections, other autoimmune diseases, pregnancy or lactation. Clinical symptoms, serum thyroxine and TRAb, thyroid ultrasound, and orbital computed tomography formed the basis for the diagnoses. PBMCs were separated from around 9.1 ml of fresh peripheral blood using Ficoll-Paque density gradient centrifugation. Total RNA was extracted using Trizol reagent, and RNA quality was assessed on an Agilent 2100 Bioanalyzer. According to the germline V gene (reference sequence), CDR1 reads DFQATT and CDR2 reads SNEGSKA. Germline trimming amounts to 5 bases on V and 6 bases on J, with 9 as the count of junction bases outside the gene matches. The CDR3 contains 14 residues, cysteine and phenylalanine counted. The CDR3 DNA has 42 bases and is translated from base 1.

In its sample, this clonotype was seen many times. Its binding antigen is unknown. Base qualities are not recorded, but no much larger clone differs from it by a single base. Here is what the overall study found, with its caveats: In validation, progression to ophthalmopathy was predicted by the model with 55% to 71% sensitivity and roughly 76% specificity, a median of approximately 6.5 months before onset. Blood samples also contained most of the expanded thyroid clonotypes (frequency above 0.001), which suggests that blood repertoires may reflect thyroid immune responses. In cross-validation, a model built on a 13 V-J signature told ophthalmopathy apart from stable hyperthyroidism with under 90% sensitivity and roughly 81% specificity, and in testing the same model reached 80%/75%. Sample size was not statistically predetermined, and investigators were not blinded to group allocation.

The TCR beta CDR3 regions were amplified from RNA transcripts. The first round of RT-PCR for the TCR CDR3 was performed with the HTBI primer set and the Qiagen OneStep RT-PCR kit. A second multiplex PCR round built the libraries, followed by size selection and purification. Libraries were sequenced paired-end with 100 bp reads on an Illumina HiSeq2000. For the original study's pipeline: SOAPnuke was used to process the raw data, throwing out any read that contained adapters or uncalled bases, had a mean Phred below 15, or lacked an exact constant-primer or identifier match. High-quality paired reads were merged using COPE v1.2.5, and each unique nucleotide sequence was defined as a clonotype. MiTCR v1.1 was used to align the clonotypes against IMGT TRBV, TRBD and TRBJ reference segments. Only V-J combinations with frequency above 0.0001, covering 99% to 99.2% of repertoires, were analysed. A TCS score was defined as the ratio between F50 (clonal expansion) and ExV (chaos), using BLOSUM62-based TCRdist between CDR3 peptides within each V-J. Welch's t-statistics and random forest reduced fewer than 600 V-J features to 10 to 15, which were used in a naive Bayes classifier (R e1071). Clones were called with MiXCR by TCRdb after fastp trimmed the public reads at Q25, and only in-frame beta chains were retained. Rows matching on CDR3 protein sequence are summarized as one entry with the most common DNA and genes. These V and J calls originate from TCRdb's pipeline instead of the authors' own analysis. For this sample there are 380,000 or so distinct CDR3 sequences; about 15% appear just once. 20% to 25% of the sample belongs to the ten largest clones.

The sequencing input was blood. This sequence was found in a woman aged 30 to 39 with Graves' hyperthyroidism. The sequence joins TRBV20-1 to TRBJ2-3; TRBD2 matches 9 bases in the middle. Here the CDR3 is given as CSALSGRGTDTQYF. The DNA is as follows: TGCAGTGCTCTTAGCGGGAGAGGAACTGATACGCAGTATTTT.